A single sample is the source of the 25 T cell receptor beta chains below, sequenced in a study of shared clonotypes between healthy human individuals. TCRdb's copy holds only in-frame clones and misses some; the assay was immunoSEQ multiplex PCR. This sample has about 1.1 million clones, with roughly 77% found just once. The sequenced sample consisted of memory CD4+ T cells from PBMCs. Subset reported: CD45RA-negative fraction. The receptors shown here come from a man between 18 and 29 years old in good health. Some clones in this sample may be carry-over from other donors' samples.

This clone was observed once. This sequence joins TRBV5-4 and TRBJ2-3; the D gene is possibly TRBD2 (6 bases). The CDR3 is made up of 16 amino acids. With 4 bases removed from V and 5 bases from J, the gap between germline ends came to 20 bases. Germline lookup yields CDR1 SGHNT and CDR2 YYREEE (reference sequence). Here the CDR3 DNA reads TGTGCCAGCAGCGTCCGGACTCCCCGGAGGGGAGATACGCAGTATTTT. Its translation is CASSVRTPRRGDTQYF.

This chain links TRBV19 with TRBJ2-7; maybe TRBD2 (6 bases). The CDR3 extends over 14 amino acids. Per germline, CDR1 LNHDA and CDR2 SQIVND (reference sequence). Between the trimmed V and J ends, which lost 1 base and 5 bases, there was a span of 12 bases. CDR3 sequence (DNA): TGTGCCAGTAGTATAGTCGGGGAGGCGAACGAGCAGTACTTC. This translates into CASSIVGEANEQYF. The variable domain in full, completed from reference TRBV19 and TRBJ2-7, reads DGGITQSPKYLFRKEGQNVTLSCEQNLNHDAMYWYRQDPGQGLRLIYYSQIVNDFQKGDIAEGYSVSREKKESFPLTVTSAQKNPTAFYLCASSIVGEANEQYFGPGTRLTVT.

The gene calls are TRBV5-4 and TRBJ2-7, with D possibly matching TRBD2 (7 bases). Trimming removed 4 bases from V and 0 bases from J, with 20 bases in between. CDR1 SGHNT and CDR2 YYREEE come from the germline V gene (reference sequence). This CDR3 has 17 residues. The chain's CDR3 is CASSGGPSGTISYEQYF. The CDR3 coding sequence is TGTGCCAGCAGCGGCGGACCCAGCGGGACAATCTCCTACGAGCAGTACTTC.

The chain links TRBV28 to TRBJ2-7, with TRBD2 identical over 8 bases. Germline-derived CDR1 and CDR2 are MDHEN and SYDVKM. V was pared by 1 base and J by 2 bases, with 7 bases of the junction left unmatched. The CDR3 is 16 amino acids. The CDR3 here is CASSLFAGGAAYEQYF. The CDR3, as DNA: TGTGCCAGCAGTTTATTCGCCGGGGGGGCAGCCTACGAGCAGTACTTC.

V and J are TRBV9 and TRBJ2-1, with D possibly matching TRBD2 (6 bases). This CDR3 has 18 residues. Germline-derived CDR1 and CDR2 are SGDLS and YYNGEE. V was pared by 4 bases and J by 2 bases, with 22 bases between. CDR3 residues: CASSPEEGKRGPYNEQFF. CDR3 bases: TGTGCCAGCAGCCCGGAGGAGGGAAAGAGAGGACCCTACAATGAGCAGTTCTTC.

In this sample, this clone turned up once. In the same sample, other DNA sequences code for this CDR3. The CDR3, as DNA: TGTGCCAGCAGCTTGTACGGAGGCGAGCAGTTCTTC. As protein: CASSLYGGEQFF. The V and J genes are TRBV7-2 and TRBJ2-1; tentatively, D is TRBD2 (5 bases). Trimming cost V 3 bases and J 10 bases, with 10 bases left between them. The V gene's germline CDR1 is SGHTA and CDR2 FQGNSA. CDR3 length equals 12 residues.

J is TRBJ1-2 and V is TRBV15; a weak D match, TRBD1 (5 bases). Germline CDR1 and CDR2: LNHNV and YYDKDF (reference sequence). This CDR3 comprises 16 residues. Trimming removed 0 bases at V and 4 bases at J, with 15 bases between. CDR3 coding DNA: TGTGCCACCAGCAGAGATCGGGGCGCGCAACTCTATGGCTACACCTTC. Translating it yields CATSRDRGAQLYGYTF. The whole variable domain, filled in from reference TRBV15 and TRBJ1-2, reads DAMVIQNPRYQVTQFGKPVTLSCSQTLNHNVMYWYQQKSSQAPKLLFHYYDKDFNNEADTPDNFQSRRPNTSFCFLDIRSPGLGDTAMYLCATSRDRGAQLYGYTFGSGTRLTVV.

The sample holds one count of this clone. Different DNA sequences within this sample yield the same CDR3. This rearrangement joins TRBV6-6 to TRBJ2-5; no firm D call. This CDR3 comprises 12 residues. Germline V gene data show CDR1 as MNHNY and CDR2 as SVGAGI (reference sequence). V dropped 2 bases and J dropped 3 bases, with 4 bases sitting between them. This chain's CDR3 is CASSYPEETQYF. Written as DNA, the CDR3 is TGTGCCAGCAGTTACCCAGAAGAGACCCAGTACTTC.

The chain couples TRBV18 to TRBJ1-2; D uncertain. Per the germline V gene, CDR1 is KGHSH and CDR2 is LQKENI. The CDR3 sequence is 14 residues long. Trimming took 2 bases from V and 6 from J, leaving 13 bases between them. CDR3 coding DNA: TGTGCCAGCTCACCAATGCGGGAGGTGAATGGCTACACCTTC. Its protein is CASSPMREVNGYTF.

The V and J genes are TRBV2 and TRBJ2-5; tentative D call: TRBD2 (7 bases). The V and J ends lost 6 bases and 4 bases respectively, with 18 bases between them. Germline V lookup: CDR1 SNHLY, CDR2 FYNNEI. The CDR3 contains 15 residues. The CDR3 nucleotides are TGTGCCAGCAGGGAAAGAGAGGGGGGGGCAGAGACCCAGTACTTC. This gives the protein CASREREGGAETQYF.

The CDR3 bases are TGTGCCAGCAGCGCCGGCGGGAATAACTACAATGAGCAGTTCTTC. Its protein product is CASSAGGNNYNEQFF. The genes are TRBV9 and TRBJ2-1; a weak D match, TRBD2 (6 bases). The CDR3 has 15 residues. Germline V gene lookup returns CDR1 SGDLS and CDR2 YYNGEE. Trimming shortened V by 3 bases and J by 3 bases, and 13 bases separated the two germline ends. The full variable domain, its missing parts supplied by reference TRBV9 and TRBJ2-1, is DSGVTQTPKHLITATGQRVTLRCSPRSGDLSVYWYQQSLDQGLQFLIQYYNGEERAKGNILERFSAQQFPDLHSELNLSSLELGDSALYFCASSAGGNNYNEQFFGPGTRLTVL.

This clone has only a few counts. V gene TRBV5-1 combines with J gene TRBJ2-2, with 10 bases aligning to TRBD2. The length of the CDR3 is 18 residues. The germline V gene has CDR1 SGHRS and CDR2 YFSETQ. Germline trimming cut 0 bases from V and 4 bases from J; bases unmatched to any gene: 9. The CDR3 spells CASSLAASGSMSTGELFF. For the CDR3, the DNA is TGCGCCAGCAGCTTGGCGGCTAGCGGGAGTATGAGCACCGGGGAGCTGTTTTTT.

V and J are TRBV2 and TRBJ2-1, with 11 nucleotides matching TRBD2. Trimming cost V 5 bases and J 12 bases; bases outside gene matches: 12. The germline CDR1 and CDR2 sequences are SNHLY and FYNNEI. The CDR3 sequence is 15 residues long. The CDR3 sequence is CASSTGTSGPWGQFF. DNA of the CDR3: TGTGCCAGCAGTACCGGGACTAGCGGACCGTGGGGGCAGTTCTTC.

V usage is TRBV7-3 and J usage is TRBJ2-7, with 11 bases lining up with TRBD2. There are 15 residues in the CDR3. V lost 5 bases to trimming and J lost 3 bases; unmatched junction nucleotides: 6. Germline CDR1 reads SGHTA; CDR2 reads FQGTGA. CDR3 amino acids: CASSSLAGGLYEQYF. For the CDR3, the DNA is TGTGCCAGCAGCAGCCTAGCGGGAGGCCTCTACGAGCAGTACTTC.

The chain links TRBV27 to TRBJ2-3; 12 positions match TRBD2. The CDR3 totals 18 residues. Trimming removed 3 bases from V and 2 bases from J; junction bases left unmatched: 9. Germline CDR1 and CDR2: MNHEY and SMNVEV (reference sequence). The CDR3, as DNA: TGTGCCAGCAGTTTGAGGACAAGACTAGCGGGGGCCACAGATACGCAGTATTTT. This encodes CASSLRTRLAGATDTQYF.

This clone was detected once. The rearrangement links TRBV2 to TRBJ2-5; D is possibly TRBD1 (5 bases). This CDR3 region has 13 residues. Germline CDR1 reads SNHLY; CDR2 reads FYNNEI. Trimming removed 8 bases at V and 2 bases at J, with 12 bases between. In nucleotides, the CDR3 is TGTGCCAGCGAAAGGGGAAAACAAGAGACCCAGTACTTC. Encoded protein: CASERGKQETQYF.

This chain joins TRBV5-1 and TRBJ1-2; no clear D gene. Germline V gene data show CDR1 as SGHRS and CDR2 as YFSETQ. The CDR3 totals 13 residues. With 5 bases removed from V and 0 bases from J, the gap between germline ends came to 8 bases. CDR3 loop: CASRPRSNYGYTF. The CDR3 DNA sequence: TGCGCCAGCAGGCCCAGATCTAACTATGGCTACACCTTC.

This clone was observed a single time. The chain uses TRBV6-1 and TRBJ2-5; no definite D call. The V gene's germline CDR1 is MNHNS and CDR2 SASEGT. The ends were cut back, 5 bases at V and 13 bases at J, with 8 bases in the middle. The CDR3 has 9 amino acids. Here the CDR3 reads CASSTAPYF. The CDR3 nucleotides are TGTGCCAGCAGTACCGCCCCGTACTTC.

V is TRBV2 and J is TRBJ2-7, with 9 bases identical to TRBD2. CDR1 and CDR2 (germline): SNHLY, FYNNEI. With V trimmed by 6 bases and J by 2 bases, 11 bases remained unmatched. The CDR3 has 16 amino acids. The chain's CDR3 is CASRPLGGRVPYEQYF. The CDR3 DNA reads TGTGCCAGCAGACCATTGGGCGGGAGGGTTCCCTACGAGCAGTACTTC.

The chain is built from TRBV29-1 and TRBJ1-1; weak D call: TRBD1 (5 bases). The V end lost 7 bases, the J end lost 1 base, and 13 bases lay between the germline ends. The CDR3 contains 13 residues. CDR1 is SQVTM and CDR2 is ANQGSEA in the germline V gene. DNA for the CDR3: TGCAGCGCCGCAGGGCGGGAGAACACTGAAGCTTTCTTT. It yields the protein CSAAGRENTEAFF.

This chain joins TRBV7-6 and TRBJ2-1; 7 bases agree with TRBD2. V shed 10 bases, J shed 11 bases, and the junction held 14 bases outside the gene matches. The CDR3 is made up of 13 amino acids. Per germline, CDR1 SGHVS and CDR2 FNYEAQ. CDR3 coding DNA: TGTGCCACGGCGGGAGCGCCCTTGGGGAAGCAGTTCTTC. Amino acids: CATAGAPLGKQFF. Combining the CDR3 with reference TRBV7-6 and TRBJ2-1 gives the whole variable domain GAGVSQSPRYKVTKRGQDVALRCDPISGHVSLYWYRQALGQGPEFLTYFNYEAQQDKSGLPNDRFSAERPEGSISTLTIQRTEQRDSAMYRCATAGAPLGKQFFGPGTRLTVL.

The chain couples TRBV10-3 to TRBJ2-2; TRBD1 might be the D (6 bases). Trimming took off 2 bases at V and 2 bases at J, with 9 bases between the two ends. Germline V CDR1 and CDR2: ENHRY, SYGVKD. The CDR3 runs 15 residues. For the CDR3, the DNA is TGTGCCATCAGTGAGAGGGGGATAAACACCGGGGAGCTGTTTTTT. Translation gives CAISERGINTGELFF.

In regard to this clone: The sample holds other DNA sequences that translate to the same CDR3. The rearrangement joins TRBV5-1 to TRBJ2-5; D is possibly TRBD2 (6 bases). The CDR3 sequence is 15 residues long. Germline V gives CDR1 SGHRS, CDR2 YFSETQ. V gave up 1 base and J gave up 3 bases, with 13 bases separating them. CDR3 protein: CASSLSGTGEETQYF. The CDR3 DNA reads TGCGCCAGCAGCTTGAGTGGGACGGGGGAAGAGACCCAGTACTTC.

V usage is TRBV18 and J usage is TRBJ2-2; 7 bases line up with TRBD2. The CDR3 length is 18 residues. V shed 2 bases, J shed 8 bases, and the junction held 17 bases outside the gene matches. Germline-derived CDR1 and CDR2 are KGHSH and LQKENI. The CDR3 DNA reads as TGTGCCAGCTCACCAACGGGACTAATTTTCAGGCGTGGAGGGGAGCTGTTTTTT. This translates into CASSPTGLIFRRGGELFF.

The J gene is TRBJ2-5, the V gene TRBV5-8; no clear D. The V end was cut by 1 base, the J end by 2 bases, with 9 bases between. This CDR3 is 14 amino acids long. The germline V gene has CDR1 SGHTS and CDR2 YDEGEE. Written as DNA, the CDR3 is TGTGCCAGCAGCTTGATGGCTTTACAAGAGACCCAGTACTTC. Translation: CASSLMALQETQYF. Combining the CDR3 with reference TRBV5-8 and TRBJ2-5 gives the whole variable domain EAGVTQSPTHLIKTRGQQATLRCSPISGHTSVYWYQQALGLGLQFLLWYDEGEERNRGNFPPRFSGRQFPNYSSELNVNALELEDSALYLCASSLMALQETQYFGPGTRLLVL.